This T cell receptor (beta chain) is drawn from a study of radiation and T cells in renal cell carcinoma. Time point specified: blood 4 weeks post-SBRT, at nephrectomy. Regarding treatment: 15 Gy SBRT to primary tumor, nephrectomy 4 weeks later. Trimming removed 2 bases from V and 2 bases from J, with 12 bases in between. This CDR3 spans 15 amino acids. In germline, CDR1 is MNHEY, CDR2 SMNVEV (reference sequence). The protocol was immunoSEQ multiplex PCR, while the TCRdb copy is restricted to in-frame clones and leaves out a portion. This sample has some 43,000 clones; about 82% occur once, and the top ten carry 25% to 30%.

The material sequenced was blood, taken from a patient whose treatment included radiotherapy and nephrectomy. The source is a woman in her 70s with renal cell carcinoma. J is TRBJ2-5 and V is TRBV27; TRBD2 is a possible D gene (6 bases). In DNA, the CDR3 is TGTGCCAGCAGTTTACTGAGGGAGGCGCAAGAGACCCAGTACTTC. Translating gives CASSLLREAQETQYF.